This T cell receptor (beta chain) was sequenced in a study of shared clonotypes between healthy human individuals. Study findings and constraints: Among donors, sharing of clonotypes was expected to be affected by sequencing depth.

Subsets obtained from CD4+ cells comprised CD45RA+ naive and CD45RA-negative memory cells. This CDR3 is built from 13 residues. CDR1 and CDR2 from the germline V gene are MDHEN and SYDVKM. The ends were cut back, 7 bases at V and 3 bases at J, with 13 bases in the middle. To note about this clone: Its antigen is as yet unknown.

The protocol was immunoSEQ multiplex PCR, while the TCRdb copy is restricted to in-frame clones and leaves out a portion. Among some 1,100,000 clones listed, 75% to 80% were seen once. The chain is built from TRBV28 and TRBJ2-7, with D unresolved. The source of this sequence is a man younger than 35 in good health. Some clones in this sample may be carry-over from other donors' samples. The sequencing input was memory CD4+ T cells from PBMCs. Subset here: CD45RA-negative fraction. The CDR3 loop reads CASTPGTDYEQYF. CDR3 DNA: TGTGCCAGCACCCCCGGTACGGACTACGAGCAGTACTTC.